These 18 T cell receptor beta chains were all obtained from the same sample, sequenced in a study of beta chain features in type 1 diabetes. Investigators reverse transcribed all isolated RNA, so they sequenced expressed TCRB transcripts. Libraries were prepared by immunoSEQ multiplex PCR; TCRdb keeps only in-frame clonotypes and omits some of them. This table has about 360,000 clones, 10% to 15% appearing once. Specimen: naive CD4+ T cells from blood. Source of these receptors: a man between 18 and 29 years old in good health.

This clone was counted a few times. This rearrangement joins TRBV5-4 to TRBJ1-2; the D is unclear. V was trimmed by 3 bases and J by 1 base, leaving 13 bases between them. This CDR3 comprises 15 residues. Germline V gives CDR1 SGHNT, CDR2 YYREEE (reference sequence). CDR3 sequence reads: CASSSQGRFNYGYTF. The CDR3 DNA is TGTGCCAGCAGCTCGCAAGGGAGGTTTAACTATGGCTACACCTTC.

This clone has just a few counts. The chain is built from TRBV27 and TRBJ1-1; D might be TRBD1 (6 bases). The germline V gene has CDR1 MNHEY and CDR2 SMNVEV (reference sequence). V lost 8 bases to trimming and J lost 1 base, with 20 bases between them. This CDR3 contains 16 residues. CDR3 region: CASLAGGGKGNTEAFF. The CDR3 bases are TGTGCCAGCCTCGCGGGAGGGGGGAAGGGGAACACTGAAGCTTTCTTT.

The CDR3 nucleotides are TGCGCCACCAAGACTAGCCATCTCACAGATACGCAGTATTTT. Translated: CATKTSHLTDTQYF. The V gene is TRBV10-2, the J gene TRBJ2-3, with 7 bases identical to TRBD2. After removal of 10 bases from V and 2 bases from J, the junction contained 9 bases not matched to a gene. The CDR3 consists of 14 residues. Germline CDR1 reads WSHSY; CDR2 reads SAAADI.

The rearrangement joins TRBV4-1 to TRBJ2-6, with 9 bases aligning to TRBD1. This CDR3 has 19 residues. CDR1 and CDR2 (germline): MGHRA, YSYEKL. V was clipped by 3 bases and J by 0 bases; unmatched bases: 9. The CDR3 reads CASSHTEGDRVSGANVLTF. The CDR3, as DNA: TGCGCCAGCAGCCACACCGAGGGGGACAGGGTCTCTGGGGCCAACGTCCTGACTTTC.

This sequence joins TRBV4-2 and TRBJ1-1, with D unclear. V was cut by 5 bases and J by 4 bases, with 17 bases left in between. The CDR3 runs 15 residues. The germline V gene has CDR1 LGHNA and CDR2 YNFKEQ. CDR3 amino acids: CASSLEASAGTEAFF. The CDR3 nucleotides read TGTGCCAGCAGCTTAGAGGCGTCAGCCGGCACTGAAGCTTTCTTT.

V is TRBV9 and J is TRBJ1-4, with D unclear. The CDR3 is made up of 15 amino acids. V was shortened by 0 bases and J by 5 bases, with 11 bases between the two germline ends. Germline-derived CDR1 and CDR2 are SGDLS and YYNGEE. CDR3 region: CASSVGASGNEKLFF. Written as DNA, the CDR3 is TGTGCCAGCAGCGTAGGGGCCTCGGGGAATGAAAAACTGTTTTTT.

This clone has only a few counts. Additional DNA sequences in this sample encode the identical CDR3. The rearrangement uses TRBV9 and TRBJ2-3, with 8 bases lining up with TRBD2. The CDR3 spans 15 residues. Germline CDR1 is SGDLS and CDR2 is YYNGEE. V shed 0 bases, J shed 0 bases, and the junction held 0 bases outside the gene matches. This CDR3 is CASSVASGSTDTQYF. The DNA for the CDR3 is TGTGCCAGCAGCGTAGCTAGCGGGAGCACAGATACGCAGTATTTT.

V gene TRBV7-2 combines with J gene TRBJ2-7, with D unresolved. Per germline, CDR1 SGHTA and CDR2 FQGNSA. The length of the CDR3 is 13 residues. Trimming shortened V by 1 base and J by 0 bases, and 4 bases separated the two germline ends. The CDR3 region is CASSLDSSYEQYF. The CDR3 DNA sequence: TGTGCCAGCAGCTTAGACAGCTCCTACGAGCAGTACTTC.

This clone was counted a few times. The rearrangement joins TRBV10-3 to TRBJ2-3; D gene unclear. Germline values: CDR1 ENHRY, CDR2 SYGVKD. V was trimmed by 2 bases and J by 4 bases, leaving 10 bases between them. The CDR3 is 14 residues long. The CDR3, as DNA: TGTGCCATCAGTGAGAGAACTACGGCAGATACGCAGTATTTT. Amino acids: CAISERTTADTQYF.

This clone came up a few times. This chain links TRBV5-4 with TRBJ2-5, with a possible D match to TRBD1 (6 bases). V lost 4 bases and J 3 bases, leaving 13 bases between the germline ends. The germline V gene encodes CDR1 SGHNT and CDR2 YYREEE (reference sequence). This CDR3 has 14 residues. The CDR3 DNA reads as TGTGCCAGCAGCACCCCGGGACACAAAGAGACCCAGTACTTC. Encoded protein: CASSTPGHKETQYF.

V gene TRBV4-3 combines with J gene TRBJ2-7; D is perhaps TRBD2 (5 bases). The CDR3 extends over 15 amino acids. The germline gives CDR1 LGHNA, CDR2 YSLEER. Trimming pared 0 bases from V and 2 bases from J, leaving 11 bases between. The CDR3 reads CASSQDRSGPYEQYF. In nucleotides, the CDR3 is TGCGCCAGCAGCCAAGATCGGAGCGGCCCCTACGAGCAGTACTTC.

The chain joins TRBV5-4 to TRBJ2-2; D is unresolved. V lost 0 bases to trimming and J lost 1 base, with 7 bases between them. The CDR3 is 15 residues long. In germline, CDR1 is SGHNT, CDR2 YYREEE (reference sequence). The CDR3 here is CASSLARQNTGELFF. DNA for the CDR3: TGTGCCAGCAGCTTGGCCCGACAGAACACCGGGGAGCTGTTTTTT.

Only a few counts were recorded for this clone. The genes are TRBV10-3 and TRBJ2-7; D may be TRBD2 (6 bases). Trimming took off 3 bases at V and 6 bases at J, with 18 bases between the two ends. The CDR3 has 15 amino acids. Germline CDR1 is ENHRY and CDR2 is SYGVKD. The CDR3 loop reads CAISDFDRGDSEQYF. The CDR3 DNA reads TGTGCCATCAGTGATTTCGACAGAGGGGACTCCGAGCAGTACTTC.

This chain joins TRBV4-2 and TRBJ2-7, with 9 bases that match TRBD1. Losses at the gene ends were 0 bases for V and 4 bases for J; bases not matched to a gene: 1. CDR3 length equals 14 residues. Germline V gene data show CDR1 as LGHNA and CDR2 as YNFKEQ. This CDR3 reads CASSQDDRGYEQYF. The CDR3 region has the DNA TGTGCCAGCAGCCAAGATGACAGGGGGTACGAGCAGTACTTC.

The table lists this clone with a few counts. CDR3 bases: TGTGCCACCAGCAGAGATCTGGACAGGGCCGGCGGCTACACCTTC. This codes for CATSRDLDRAGGYTF. The rearrangement joins TRBV15 to TRBJ1-2, with 8 bases that match TRBD1. CDR1 and CDR2 from the germline V gene are LNHNV and YYDKDF (reference sequence). CDR3 length equals 15 residues. Unmatched junction bases numbered 8, after V lost 0 bases and J lost 8 bases.

This clone was detected a few times. The gene calls are TRBV19 and TRBJ2-1; 9 bases fit TRBD1. CDR1 and CDR2 (germline): LNHDA, SQIVND (reference sequence). After removal of 4 bases from V and 5 bases from J, the junction contained 9 bases not matched to a gene. This CDR3 is 16 amino acids long. CDR3 residues: CASSKPTGGGNNEQFF. CDR3 nucleotides: TGTGCCAGTAGTAAACCTACAGGGGGCGGAAACAATGAGCAGTTCTTC.

The genes are TRBV7-6 and TRBJ2-5; 7 bases align to TRBD2. Germline V lookup: CDR1 SGHVS, CDR2 FNYEAQ. The CDR3 consists of 14 residues. J was trimmed by 5 bases and V by 2 bases; bases with no gene match: 5. In nucleotides, the CDR3 is TGTGCCAGCAGCTTACGGACTAGAGGCGAGACCCAGTACTTC. It translates to CASSLRTRGETQYF.

This clone came up a few times. V is TRBV7-9 and J is TRBJ2-3, with 14 bases that match TRBD2. The CDR3 covers 18 residues. V lost 6 bases to trimming and J lost 3 bases; unmatched junction nucleotides: 11. CDR1 and CDR2 (germline): SEHNR, FQNEAQ (reference sequence). The CDR3 region has the DNA TGTGCCAGCAGACAACCGGGACTAGCGGGAGTCGGGACAGATACGCAGTATTTT. Amino acid sequence: CASRQPGLAGVGTDTQYF.